A selection of T cell receptor beta chains follows, all from one sample in a study of T-cell memory formation after mild COVID-19. TCRdb processed the 5' RACE reads anew with MiXCR; each CDR3 protein has one entry. The table has hundreds of thousands of distinct CDR3 sequences, under 25% seen once; the top ten hold around 13%. Material for sequencing was PBMCs or a T cell subset sorted from them (not recorded which). These receptors came from an adult woman who had mild COVID-19 (a few samples of this study predate the infection). Cell type and time point are not known. The CDR3 runs from the conserved cysteine through the conserved F or W. Fields, in order: J gene, D gene, clone size, V gene, CDR3 protein, CDR3 DNA. A D gene is named only where the DNA matches it firmly. Size is stated for part of the rows, as once, few or many counts, or as a class when the clone is expanded.

j_gene: TRBJ1-1; d_gene: TRBD1; abundance: NA; v_gene: TRBV7-6; CDR3aa: CASSTREGAGTEAFF; CDR3nt: TGTGCCAGCAGCACCCGCGAGGGGGCAGGCACTGAAGCTTTCTTT
j_gene: TRBJ1-1; d_gene: NA; abundance: NA; v_gene: TRBV6-1; CDR3aa: CASSATLQGLAFF; CDR3nt: TGTGCCAGCAGTGCCACACTGCAGGGTCTAGCTTTCTTT
j_gene: TRBJ2-4; d_gene: NA; abundance: many; v_gene: TRBV7-8; CDR3aa: CASSLGQKWNIQYF; CDR3nt: TGTGCCAGCAGCTTAGGGCAGAAATGGAACATTCAGTACTTC
j_gene: TRBJ2-3; d_gene: TRBD2; abundance: NA; v_gene: TRBV10-3; CDR3aa: CAINRLAGSSTDTQYF; CDR3nt: TGTGCCATCAACCGACTAGCGGGAAGTAGCACAGATACGCAGTATTTT
j_gene: TRBJ2-1; d_gene: NA; abundance: NA; v_gene: TRBV11-1; CDR3aa: CASSSPRAASYNEQFF; CDR3nt: TGTGCCAGCAGCTCTCCCCGGGCCGCGTCCTACAATGAGCAGTTCTTC
j_gene: TRBJ2-1; d_gene: NA; abundance: few; v_gene: TRBV18; CDR3aa: CASSPIRNEQFF; CDR3nt: TGTGCCAGCTCACCAATCAGAAATGAGCAGTTCTTC
j_gene: TRBJ2-7; d_gene: NA; abundance: NA; v_gene: TRBV18; CDR3aa: CASSDRSSSYEQYF; CDR3nt: TGTGCCAGCTCAGACAGGTCGTCCTCCTACGAGCAGTACTTC
j_gene: TRBJ2-2; d_gene: TRBD2; abundance: NA; v_gene: TRBV7-6; CDR3aa: CASSLFRGDWNTGELFF; CDR3nt: TGTGCCAGCAGCTTATTTCGGGGGGACTGGAACACCGGGGAGCTGTTTTTT
j_gene: TRBJ2-3; d_gene: TRBD2; abundance: NA; v_gene: TRBV6-1; CDR3aa: CASSEAGGWPDTQYF; CDR3nt: TGTGCCAGCAGTGAGGCGGGGGGGTGGCCAGATACGCAGTATTTT
j_gene: TRBJ2-3; d_gene: NA; abundance: NA; v_gene: TRBV15; CDR3aa: CATSRSRLEDTQYF; CDR3nt: TGTGCCACCAGCAGATCGCGCCTCGAAGATACGCAGTATTTT
j_gene: TRBJ1-5; d_gene: NA; abundance: NA; v_gene: TRBV18; CDR3aa: CASSPLGREDQPQHF; CDR3nt: TGTGCCAGCTCACCACTTGGGAGGGAAGATCAGCCCCAGCATTTT
j_gene: TRBJ2-5; d_gene: NA; abundance: NA; v_gene: TRBV30; CDR3aa: CAWSVGTHQETQYF; CDR3nt: TGTGCCTGGAGTGTAGGGACGCATCAAGAGACCCAGTACTTC
j_gene: TRBJ2-7; d_gene: TRBD2; abundance: few; v_gene: TRBV2; CDR3aa: CASSPASGTYEQYF; CDR3nt: TGTGCCAGCAGTCCGGCTAGCGGCACTTACGAGCAGTACTTC
j_gene: TRBJ1-1; d_gene: TRBD1; abundance: few; v_gene: TRBV7-3; CDR3aa: CASRITGGATEAFF; CDR3nt: TGTGCCAGCAGGATTACAGGGGGCGCAACTGAAGCTTTCTTT
j_gene: TRBJ1-2; d_gene: NA; abundance: NA; v_gene: TRBV18; CDR3aa: CASSPPVVPNYGYTF; CDR3nt: TGTGCCAGCTCACCACCGGTGGTTCCTAACTATGGCTACACCTTC
j_gene: TRBJ1-1; d_gene: NA; abundance: NA; v_gene: TRBV5-1; CDR3aa: CASSSPQATEAFF; CDR3nt: TGCGCCAGCAGCTCCCCGCAGGCCACTGAAGCTTTCTTT
j_gene: TRBJ1-6; d_gene: NA; abundance: NA; v_gene: TRBV4-1; CDR3aa: CASSRVARQINSPLHF; CDR3nt: TGCGCCAGCAGCCGAGTTGCGAGACAGATTAATTCACCCCTCCACTTT
j_gene: TRBJ1-2; d_gene: NA; abundance: few; v_gene: TRBV10-3; CDR3aa: CAIWRDSVVYGYTF; CDR3nt: TGTGCCATCTGGAGAGACAGCGTAGTTTATGGCTACACCTTC
j_gene: TRBJ2-1; d_gene: NA; abundance: NA; v_gene: TRBV12-2; CDR3aa: CASRPIMRGLAGGRRSENEQFF; CDR3nt: TGTGCAAGTCGCCCAATTATGCGGGGACTAGCGGGAGGGCGGAGGTCGGAGAATGAGCAGTTCTTC
j_gene: TRBJ1-4; d_gene: NA; abundance: few; v_gene: TRBV12-3/TRBV12-4; CDR3aa: CASSFTTNEKLFF; CDR3nt: TGTGCCAGCAGTTTCACAACTAATGAAAAACTGTTTTTT
j_gene: TRBJ2-7; d_gene: NA; abundance: few; v_gene: TRBV6-2/TRBV6-3; CDR3aa: CASSKTGKYEQYF; CDR3nt: TGTGCCAGCAGCAAGACGGGAAAGTACGAGCAGTACTTC
j_gene: TRBJ2-5; d_gene: NA; abundance: NA; v_gene: TRBV5-1; CDR3aa: CASSLPLAGQETQYF; CDR3nt: TGCGCCAGCAGCTTGCCCCTAGCTGGTCAAGAGACCCAGTACTTC
j_gene: TRBJ2-1; d_gene: NA; abundance: NA; v_gene: TRBV11-3; CDR3aa: CASSPLTGPYNEQFF; CDR3nt: TGTGCCAGCAGCCCCCTCACCGGGCCCTACAATGAGCAGTTCTTC
j_gene: TRBJ2-3; d_gene: NA; abundance: few; v_gene: TRBV6-5; CDR3aa: CASSIQGYTDTQYF; CDR3nt: TGTGCCAGCAGTATACAGGGTTATACAGATACGCAGTATTTT
j_gene: TRBJ2-6; d_gene: NA; abundance: NA; v_gene: TRBV20-1; CDR3aa: CSARARTAGANVLTF; CDR3nt: TGCAGTGCTAGAGCCCGAACCGCTGGGGCCAACGTCCTGACTTTC
j_gene: TRBJ2-5; d_gene: NA; abundance: NA; v_gene: TRBV7-7; CDR3aa: CASSFRQGLQETQYF; CDR3nt: TGTGCCAGCAGCTTTCGGCAGGGCCTACAAGAGACCCAGTACTTC
j_gene: TRBJ2-2; d_gene: NA; abundance: NA; v_gene: TRBV7-9; CDR3aa: CASSQDLNTGELFF; CDR3nt: TGTGCCAGCAGCCAGGATCTGAACACCGGGGAGCTGTTTTTT
j_gene: TRBJ1-5; d_gene: NA; abundance: few; v_gene: TRBV7-6; CDR3aa: CASSPEYRGSNQPQHF; CDR3nt: TGTGCCAGCAGCCCGGAATATCGGGGAAGCAATCAGCCCCAGCATTTT
j_gene: TRBJ2-7; d_gene: NA; abundance: NA; v_gene: TRBV5-5; CDR3aa: CASTRPQGEQYF; CDR3nt: TGTGCCAGCACCCGCCCTCAGGGTGAGCAGTACTTC
j_gene: TRBJ2-1; d_gene: TRBD1; abundance: few; v_gene: TRBV11-2; CDR3aa: CASSSSGQVNYNEQFF; CDR3nt: TGTGCCAGCAGCTCATCGGGACAGGTTAATTACAATGAGCAGTTCTTC
j_gene: TRBJ2-5; d_gene: NA; abundance: NA; v_gene: TRBV6-1; CDR3aa: CAITSEEVLGTQYF; CDR3nt: TGTGCCATCACATCAGAAGAAGTCCTTGGGACCCAGTACTTC
j_gene: TRBJ1-2; d_gene: NA; abundance: NA; v_gene: TRBV3-1; CDR3aa: CASSGSGGSGYGYTF; CDR3nt: TGTGCCAGCAGCGGTAGCGGAGGTTCCGGCTATGGCTACACCTTC
j_gene: TRBJ2-7; d_gene: NA; abundance: NA; v_gene: TRBV25-1; CDR3aa: CASSEADEQYF; CDR3nt: TGTGCCAGCAGTGAAGCGGACGAGCAGTACTTC
j_gene: TRBJ2-1; d_gene: TRBD2; abundance: few; v_gene: TRBV3-1; CDR3aa: CASSDSIRLAGEGNEQFF; CDR3nt: TGTGCCAGCAGCGATTCTATTAGACTAGCGGGAGAGGGTAATGAGCAGTTCTTC
j_gene: TRBJ2-2; d_gene: TRBD2; abundance: few; v_gene: TRBV9; CDR3aa: CASRGLGGTNTGELFF; CDR3nt: TGTGCCAGCAGAGGTTTGGGGGGGACGAACACCGGGGAGCTGTTTTTT
j_gene: TRBJ2-7; d_gene: TRBD1; abundance: NA; v_gene: TRBV29-1; CDR3aa: CSALGQENYEQYF; CDR3nt: TGCAGCGCCCTAGGACAGGAAAACTACGAGCAGTACTTC
j_gene: TRBJ2-3; d_gene: NA; abundance: NA; v_gene: TRBV20-1; CDR3aa: CSAPGEGGTDTQYF; CDR3nt: TGCAGTGCCCCAGGGGAGGGAGGCACAGATACGCAGTATTTT